This T cell receptor beta chain was captured in a study of T-cell reconstitution after alpha-beta-depleted transplantation in children (dated by TCRdb to the mid-2010s). With regard to the full study: Using TCR repertoire profiling, the study followed T-cell immune reconstitution in a quantitative way in children after TCRalphabeta/CD19-depleted allogeneic hematopoietic cell transplantation.

The sample's treatment or condition label is to be understood as: allogeneic hematopoietic cell transplantation with graft depleted of TCRalphabeta T cells and CD19 B cells. The transplant recipients were children given TCRalphabeta/CD19-depleted allogeneic hematopoietic cell grafts. Library prep was done by PCR. These reads were obtained on an Illumina HiSeq 2500. Molecular barcoding was employed in the preparation of TCR libraries, with unique molecular identifiers being used to normalize TCRbeta repertoire quantification. TCRdb applied fastp at Q25 and MiXCR to the public reads, then kept only in-frame beta chains. All rows with the same CDR3 protein become a single entry with the most common DNA and genes. In all, the sample holds almost 250,000 distinct CDR3 sequences, and 20% to 30% of those were seen once. The ten largest clones add up to about 2.6% of the sample. Beyond this particular receptor, the publication reports: Over the following months the frequencies of hyperexpanded clones went down, and after one year T-cell counts and TCRbeta diversity were mostly credited to newly produced T cells. The high TCRbeta diversity at day 60 in some patients was ascribed to recipient T cells and intrathymic progenitors that had survived conditioning. About two months after transplant, the apparently early recovery of alphabetaT-cell counts reportedly depended on just several hundred clones that had expanded rapidly and came from non-depleted graft cells.

In its sample, this clonotype was seen many times. What this receptor recognizes is not known. Qualities for individual bases were not recorded, and no much larger clone is one base off. The material was PBMCs, obtained before TCRalphabeta/CD19-depleted stem cell transplant. The clonotype originates from a girl aged 2 to 10 with Fanconi anemia, due to receive a stem cell transplant.

The base sequence is TGCAGCGCTTTTGTAACGCAGGGATCTTCCTATGGCTACACCTTC. Its protein is CSAFVTQGSSYGYTF. This receptor chain uses TRBV29-1 and TRBJ1-2, with a tentative D gene TRBD1 over 5 matching bases. Taken from cysteine to phenylalanine, the CDR3 has 15 residues. This entry keeps only the CDR3 DNA: 45 bases, framed from base 1. Trimming removed 7 bases from V and 4 bases from J, leaving 22 bases between the germline ends. CDR1 and CDR2 are drawn from the germline V gene: SQVTM, ANQGSEA. Outside the CDR3, residues come from the reference TRBV29-1 and TRBJ1-2 proteins, so the full variable domain is: SAVISQKPSRDICQRGTSLTIQCQVDSQVTMMFWYRQQPGQSLTLIATANQGSEATYESGFVIDKFPISRPNLTFSTLTVSNMSPEDSSIYLCSAFVTQGSSYGYTFGSGTRLTVV.